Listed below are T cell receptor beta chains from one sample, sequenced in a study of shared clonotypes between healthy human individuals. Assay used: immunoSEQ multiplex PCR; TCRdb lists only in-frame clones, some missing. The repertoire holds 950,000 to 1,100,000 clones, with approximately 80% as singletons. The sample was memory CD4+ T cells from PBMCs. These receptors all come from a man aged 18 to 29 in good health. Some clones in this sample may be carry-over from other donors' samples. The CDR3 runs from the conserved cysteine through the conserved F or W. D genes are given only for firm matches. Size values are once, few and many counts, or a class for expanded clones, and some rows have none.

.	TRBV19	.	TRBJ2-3	TGTGCCAGTAGTACGAGGGGGTACGATACGCAGTATTTT	CASSTRGYDTQYF
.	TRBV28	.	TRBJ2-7	TGTGCCAGCAGTTATGTGATCCTGAGAAGCTCCTACGAGCAGTACTTC	CASSYVILRSSYEQYF
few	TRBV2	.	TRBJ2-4	TGTGCCAGCAGTGCCCAGTTGGGGGGAGAAGGGGGAACTCAGTACTTC	CASSAQLGGEGGTQYF
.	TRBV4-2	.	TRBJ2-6	TGTGCCAGCAGCCAACTCGTACGACAGTACCTCTCTGGGGCCAACGTCCTGACTTTC	CASSQLVRQYLSGANVLTF
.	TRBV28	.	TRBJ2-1	TGTGCCAGCAGTTCCCTGGGGGCGGTCCTATACAATGAGCAGTTCTTC	CASSSLGAVLYNEQFF
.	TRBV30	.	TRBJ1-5	TGTGCCTGGAGTATGTCCAATCAGCCCCAGCATTTT	CAWSMSNQPQHF
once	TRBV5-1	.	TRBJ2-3	TGCGCCAGCAGCTCCGGAGCTTTTGGCACAGATACGCAGTATTTT	CASSSGAFGTDTQYF
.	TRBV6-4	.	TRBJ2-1	TGTGCCAGCAGTGACGACCTCCAATCCAGTGAGCAGTTCTTC	CASSDDLQSSEQFF
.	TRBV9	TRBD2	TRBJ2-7	TGTGCCAGCAGCGCAGCGGGAGTCCCCTACGAGCAGTACTTC	CASSAAGVPYEQYF
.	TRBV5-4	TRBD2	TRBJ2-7	TGTGCCAGCAGTTCGAGACTAGCGGGACCACCGCCGGGGGAGCAGTACTTC	CASSSRLAGPPPGEQYF
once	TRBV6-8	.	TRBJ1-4	TGTGCCAGCAGTTGGGTACTCCTGTTTTTT	CASSWVLLFF
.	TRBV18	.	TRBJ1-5	TGTGCCAGCTCACCGGGGCTTCCCGAAATTAATCAGCCCCAGCATTTT	CASSPGLPEINQPQHF
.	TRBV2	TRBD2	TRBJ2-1	TGTGCCAGCAAGAGCGGGGACTCCTACAATGAGCAGTTCTTC	CASKSGDSYNEQFF
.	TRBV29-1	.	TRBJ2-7	TGCAGCGTTTATACAACCTACGAGCAGTACTTC	CSVYTTYEQYF
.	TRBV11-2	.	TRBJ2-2	TGTGCCAGCAGCTTAGAATCTTGGGCCGGGGAGCTGTTTTTT	CASSLESWAGELFF
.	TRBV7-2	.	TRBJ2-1	TGTGCCAGCAGTTCGACCTGGGCAGACTACAATGAGCAGTTCTTC	CASSSTWADYNEQFF
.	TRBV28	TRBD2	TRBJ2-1	TGTGCCAGCAGAGGGACTAGCGGGACATCCAATGAGCAGTTCTTC	CASRGTSGTSNEQFF
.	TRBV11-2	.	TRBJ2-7	TGTGCCAGCAGCTCCAGGCAAGACGGCGAGCAGTACTTC	CASSSRQDGEQYF
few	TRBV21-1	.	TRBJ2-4	TGTGCCAGCAGCAAAGAGAGGCTGCCTCTAGCCAAAAACATTCAGTACTTC	CASSKERLPLAKNIQYF
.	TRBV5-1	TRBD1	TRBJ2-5	TGCGCCAGCAGCTACAGGGGTGAGACCCAGTACTTC	CASSYRGETQYF
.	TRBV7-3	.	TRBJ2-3	TGTGCCAGCAGCTTCGGGGCGACAGATACGCAGTATTTT	CASSFGATDTQYF
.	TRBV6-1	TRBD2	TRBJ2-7	TGTGCCAGCAGTGGAACATTCGGAGCGGGAGGTTCCTACGAGCAGTACTTC	CASSGTFGAGGSYEQYF
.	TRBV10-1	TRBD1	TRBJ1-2	TGCGCCAGCAGGGACAGGTCCTATGGCTACACCTTC	CASRDRSYGYTF
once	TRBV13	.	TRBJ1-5	TGTGCCAGCAGCTCCAGGGTTACGGGCGGTCAGCCCCAGCATTTT	CASSSRVTGGQPQHF
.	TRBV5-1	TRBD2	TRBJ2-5	TGCGCCAGCAGCTCCCTAGCGGGGGAGGGGGAAGAGACCCAGTACTTC	CASSSLAGEGEETQYF
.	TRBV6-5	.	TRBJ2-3	TGTGCCAGCAGTTACGGGCGGGTCACAGATACGCAGTATTTT	CASSYGRVTDTQYF
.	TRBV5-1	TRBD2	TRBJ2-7	TGCGCCAGCAGCGAACTTAGCGGGTCCTACGAGCAGTACTTC	CASSELSGSYEQYF
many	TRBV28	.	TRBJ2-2	TGTGCCAGCTACCGCCGGACGGGTAGGATGGGCGGGAACACCGGGGAGCTGTTTTTT	CASYRRTGRMGGNTGELFF